The clone carrying this T cell receptor (beta chain) showed up just a few times. What it binds is not known. Other DNA sequences in this sample translate to the same CDR3. This sample stems from a study of shared clonotypes between healthy human individuals. Across the whole study: Three plates were used per donor for CD4 naive, three for CD4 memory, two for CD8 naive and one for CD8 memory.

As originally analysed: In the immunoSEQ data, sequences were junction-only and lacked quality scores, so filtering differed. Profiled with immunoSEQ multiplex PCR; TCRdb holds only in-frame clones, not every one. V, J and clone size are those of that table, while D and trimming were read from the DNA. The top ten hold under 0.8% of the sample, which has around 980,000 clones, more than 75% seen once. CD4+ cell separation produced CD45RA+ naive and CD45RA-negative memory subsets. The CDR3 contains 14 residues. Germline V lookup: CDR1 KGHSH, CDR2 LQKENI. V lost 3 bases, J lost 5 bases, and 11 bases lay in between. General study points: Specimens sampled were limited to blood, with tissue repertoires likely differing.

The sample was memory CD4+ T cells from PBMCs. As to subset: CD45RA-negative fraction. This rearrangement joins TRBV18 to TRBJ1-5; possible D gene TRBD1, 5 bases. The receptor's source is a man aged 18 to 29 in good health. Some clones in this sample may be carry-over from other donors' samples. CDR3 DNA sequence: TGTGCCAGCTCACCCGGATGGGGGGATCAGCCCCAGCATTTT. The encoded protein is CASSPGWGDQPQHF.